This TCR beta chain was obtained from a study of siplizumab effects on memory and regulatory T cells. General observations from the study: Naive or memory phenotype assignment was not possible for roughly 75-97% of proliferating CD4+ or CD8+ clones. Naive T cells apparently outstripped memory cells in diversity and seemed major alloresponse contributors. In controls, roughly 25% of mappable alloreactive CD4+ clones were Treg-derived on average, versus 68.8% with siplizumab.

Clones were sequenced by immunoSEQ multiplex PCR, and TCRdb holds only the in-frame ones, with some missing. The table includes roughly 5,900 clones, about 61% detected once. Details on this clone: The antigen remains undetermined.

The CDR3 sequence is 15 residues long. Looked up from germline, CDR1 is KGHSH and CDR2 is LQKENI. V was pared by 4 bases and J by 1 base, with 12 bases between. The TCR comes from a human donor in good health. The chain is built from TRBV18 and TRBJ2-3; D unclear. The specimen was effector memory CD8+ T cells sorted from blood. The sample's subset: unstimulated CD8+ effector memory T cells. The CDR3 spells CASSRSHPRTDTQYF. The CDR3, as DNA: TGTGCCAGCTCACGTTCGCACCCCCGCACAGATACGCAGTATTTT.